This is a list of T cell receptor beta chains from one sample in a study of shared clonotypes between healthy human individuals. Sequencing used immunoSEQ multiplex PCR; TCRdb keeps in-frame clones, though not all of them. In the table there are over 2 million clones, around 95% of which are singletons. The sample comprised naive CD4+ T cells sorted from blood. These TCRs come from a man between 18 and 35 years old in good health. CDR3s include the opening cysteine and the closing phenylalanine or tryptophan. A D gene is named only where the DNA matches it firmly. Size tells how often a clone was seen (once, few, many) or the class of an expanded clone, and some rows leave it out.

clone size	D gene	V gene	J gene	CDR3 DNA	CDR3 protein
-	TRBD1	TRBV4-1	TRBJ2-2	TGCGCCAGCAGCCAAGAGCGCCGGGACAGTCCATCCATGGGAGACACCGGGGAGCTGTTTTTT	CASSQERRDSPSMGDTGELFF
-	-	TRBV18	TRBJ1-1	TGTGCCAGCTCCGAACGGGTGGGCACTGAAGCTTTCTTT	CASSERVGTEAFF
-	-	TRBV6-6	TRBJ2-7	TGTGCCAGCAGTAGAGCCAAGGGGCTCGACGAGCAGTACTTC	CASSRAKGLDEQYF
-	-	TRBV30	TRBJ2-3	TGTGCCTGGAGTGCCTACCTTAGGGATACGCAGTATTTT	CAWSAYLRDTQYF
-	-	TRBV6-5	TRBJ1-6	TGTGCCAGCAGTTACGGTAGGGTCCCCTCGGGACCCCTCCACTTT	CASSYGRVPSGPLHF
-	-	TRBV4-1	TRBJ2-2	TGCGCCAGCAGCCGGGGGGCCGACACCGGGGAGCTGTTTTTT	CASSRGADTGELFF
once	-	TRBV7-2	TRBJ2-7	TGTGCCAGCAGCTTAACTAATTACGAGCAGTACTTC	CASSLTNYEQYF
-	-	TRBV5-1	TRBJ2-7	TGCGCCAGCAGGGACACGGGCTCCTACGAGCAGTACTTC	CASRDTGSYEQYF
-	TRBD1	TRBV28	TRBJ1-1	TGTGCCAGCAGGGGATCCAACAGGGGAATGAACACTGAAGCTTTCTTT	CASRGSNRGMNTEAFF
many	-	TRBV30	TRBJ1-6	TGTGCCTGTTATCAGAGCTCCTATAATTCACCCCTCCACTTT	CACYQSSYNSPLHF
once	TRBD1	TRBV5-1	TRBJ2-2	TGCGCCAGTCAAGGACAGGGGGCGAACACCGGGGAGCTGTTTTTT	CASQGQGANTGELFF
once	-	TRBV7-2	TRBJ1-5	TGTGCCAGCAGCTTAGGGCAGATAGGGCAGCCCCAGCATTTT	CASSLGQIGQPQHF
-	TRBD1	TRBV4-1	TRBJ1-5	TGCGCCAGCAGCCTTCAGGGGGCTGATCAGCCCCAGCATTTT	CASSLQGADQPQHF
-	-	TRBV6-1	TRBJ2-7	TGTGCCAGCAGTCCACCGGGACGGCTCTACGAGCAGTACTTC	CASSPPGRLYEQYF
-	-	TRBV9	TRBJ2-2	TGTGCCAGCAGCGTAGTACGGCAGGGTGGCACCGGGGAGCTGTTTTTT	CASSVVRQGGTGELFF
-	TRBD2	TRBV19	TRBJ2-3	TGTGCCAGTAGTATAAGAGCCGGGAGGGATGGCACAGATACGCAGTATTTT	CASSIRAGRDGTDTQYF
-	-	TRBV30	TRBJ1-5	TGTGCCTGGAGTGTAGATAGCAATCAGCCCCAGCATTTT	CAWSVDSNQPQHF
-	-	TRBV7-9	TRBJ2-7	TGTGCCAGCACCCCCCGCCCCTCCTACGAGCAGTACTTC	CASTPRPSYEQYF
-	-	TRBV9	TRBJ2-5	TGTGCCAGCAGCTTCCAGACGACAGGAGAGACCCAGTACTTC	CASSFQTTGETQYF
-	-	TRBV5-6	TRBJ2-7	TGTGCCAGCAGTCGTCTCGACAGGGACTCGTTAGGCGAGCAGTACTTC	CASSRLDRDSLGEQYF
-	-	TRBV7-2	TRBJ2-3	TGTGCCAGCAGCTTAGTGGGACTTCGCACAGATACGCAGTATTTT	CASSLVGLRTDTQYF
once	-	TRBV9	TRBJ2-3	TGTGCCAGCAGCGTAGACGAGGGATCCGATACGCAGTATTTT	CASSVDEGSDTQYF
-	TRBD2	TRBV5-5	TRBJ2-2	TGTGCCAGCAGCCGGACTAGCGGGATTACCGGGGAGCTGTTTTTT	CASSRTSGITGELFF
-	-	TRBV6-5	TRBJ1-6	TGTGCCAGCAGCCTTTATAATTCACCCCTCCACTTT	CASSLYNSPLHF
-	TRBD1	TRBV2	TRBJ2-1	TGTGCCAGCAGTGGACAGGGGGGATACAATGAGCAGTTCTTC	CASSGQGGYNEQFF
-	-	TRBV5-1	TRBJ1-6	TGCGCCAGCAGCTTCATTCAAAATTCACCCCTCCACTTT	CASSFIQNSPLHF